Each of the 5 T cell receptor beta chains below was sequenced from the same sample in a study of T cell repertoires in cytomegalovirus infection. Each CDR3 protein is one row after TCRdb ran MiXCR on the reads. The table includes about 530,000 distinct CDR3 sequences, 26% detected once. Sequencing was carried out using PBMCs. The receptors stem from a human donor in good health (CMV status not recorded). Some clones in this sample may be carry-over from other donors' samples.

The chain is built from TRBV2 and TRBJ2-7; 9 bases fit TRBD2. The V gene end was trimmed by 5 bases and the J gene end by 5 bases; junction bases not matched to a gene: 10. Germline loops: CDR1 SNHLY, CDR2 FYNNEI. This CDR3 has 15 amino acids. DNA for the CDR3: TGTGCCAGCAGTTCCTATAGCGGGAGCACGCACGAGCAGTACGTC. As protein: CASSSYSGSTHEQYV.

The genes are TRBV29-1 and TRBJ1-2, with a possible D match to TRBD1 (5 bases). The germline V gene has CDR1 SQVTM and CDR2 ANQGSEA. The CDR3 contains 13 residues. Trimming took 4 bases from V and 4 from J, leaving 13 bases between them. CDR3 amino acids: CSVVGGALYGYTF. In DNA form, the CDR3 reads TGCAGCGTTGTAGGAGGGGCCCTCTATGGCTACACCTTC.

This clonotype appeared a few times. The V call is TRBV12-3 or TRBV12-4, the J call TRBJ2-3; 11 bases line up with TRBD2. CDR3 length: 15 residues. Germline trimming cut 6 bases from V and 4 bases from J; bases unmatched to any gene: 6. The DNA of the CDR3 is TGTGCCAGCAGCAGTAGCGGGAGGGCCTCAGATACGCAGTATTTT. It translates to CASSSSGRASDTQYF.

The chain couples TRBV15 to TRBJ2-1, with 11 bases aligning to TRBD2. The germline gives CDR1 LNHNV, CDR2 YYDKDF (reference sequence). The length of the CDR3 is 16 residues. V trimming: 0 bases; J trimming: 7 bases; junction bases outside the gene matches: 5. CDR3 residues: CATSRERGTSGNEQFF. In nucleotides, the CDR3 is TGTGCCACCAGCAGAGAACGCGGGACTAGCGGAAATGAGCAGTTCTTC. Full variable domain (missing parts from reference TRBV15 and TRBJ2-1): DAMVIQNPRYQVTQFGKPVTLSCSQTLNHNVMYWYQQKSSQAPKLLFHYYDKDFNNEADTPDNFQSRRPNTSFCFLDIRSPGLGDTAMYLCATSRERGTSGNEQFFGPGTRLTVL.

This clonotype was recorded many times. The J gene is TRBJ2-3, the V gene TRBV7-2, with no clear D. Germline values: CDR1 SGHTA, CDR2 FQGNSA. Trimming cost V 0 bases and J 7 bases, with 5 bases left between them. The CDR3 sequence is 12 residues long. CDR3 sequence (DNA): TGTGCCAGCAGCTTAGCACTCAATACGCAGTATTTT. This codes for CASSLALNTQYF.